Below are 30 T cell receptor beta chains sequenced from a single sample in a study of Ad26.COV2.S vaccination and SARS-CoV-2 variants. Profiling relied on immunoSEQ multiplex PCR, and the TCRdb table lists in-frame clones only, not all of them. The table has approximately 400,000 clones, 80% to 90% seen once. Treatment defined: some 20 received Ad26.COV2.S at low or high dose, single or two shots; about 5 received placebo; per-sample allocation not given. Specimens were obtained on day 63 following the first vaccine or placebo injection. Sequenced here: peripheral blood, sampled in a trial of Ad26.COV2.S vaccine versus placebo. These receptors were taken from a person between 18 and 65 years old who received the Ad26.COV2.S COVID-19 vaccine or a placebo.

V and J are TRBV5-4 and TRBJ2-2, with TRBD2 matching over 8 bases. The germline CDR1 and CDR2 sequences are SGHNT and YYREEE (reference sequence). Trimming cost V 4 bases and J 4 bases; bases outside gene matches: 3. This CDR3 is built from 14 residues. The CDR3 bases are TGTGCCAGCAGCCCAGGACTAGCCACCGGGGAGCTGTTTTTT. Encoded protein: CASSPGLATGELFF.

J is TRBJ2-5 and V is TRBV13; 8 positions match TRBD2. V lost 4 bases and J lost 4; bases outside the gene matches: 5. Germline V gene sequence: CDR1 PRHDT, CDR2 FYEKMQ (reference sequence). The CDR3 contains 14 residues. CDR3 region: CASSYLAGPETQYF. The CDR3 DNA follows: TGTGCCAGCAGCTATCTAGCGGGCCCAGAGACCCAGTACTTC.

The table lists this clone with a count of one. This chain links TRBV14 with TRBJ1-2; D is possibly TRBD1 (5 bases). Germline lookup yields CDR1 SGHDN and CDR2 FVKESK. The CDR3 covers 17 residues. V gave up 2 bases and J gave up 0 bases, with 16 bases separating them. The CDR3 DNA sequence: TGTGCCAGCAGCCAACAAGGGGCGATAACCGCTAACTATGGCTACACCTTC. It yields the protein CASSQQGAITANYGYTF.

This chain links TRBV12-3 or TRBV12-4 with TRBJ2-5; 7 bases align to TRBD2. There are 12 residues in the CDR3. The J segment lost 10 bases and the V segment lost 3 bases, leaving 5 bases of the junction unmatched. The CDR3 is CASSFLGGGQYF. Here the CDR3 DNA reads TGTGCCAGCAGTTTTTTGGGGGGGGGCCAGTACTTC.

This clone has only a few counts. V and J are TRBV18 and TRBJ1-1, with TRBD1 matching 7 bases. CDR3 length: 15 residues. Trimming cost V 2 bases and J 4 bases; bases outside gene matches: 7. Germline V gene lookup returns CDR1 KGHSH and CDR2 LQKENI. This chain's CDR3 is CASSPVLTGATEAFF. The CDR3 DNA reads TGTGCCAGCTCACCAGTGCTTACAGGGGCCACTGAAGCTTTCTTT. Full variable domain (rest looked up from reference TRBV18 and TRBJ1-1): NAGVMQNPRHLVRRRGQEARLRCSPMKGHSHVYWYRQLPEEGLKFMVYLQKENIIDESGMPKERFSAEFPKEGPSILRIQQVVRGDSAAYFCASSPVLTGATEAFFGQGTRLTVV.

This clone was detected only once. The chain employs TRBV18 and TRBJ2-1, with TRBD1 matching over 10 bases. Germline CDR1 and CDR2: KGHSH and LQKENI. This CDR3 spans 16 amino acids. V lost 0 bases to trimming and J lost 6 bases; unmatched junction nucleotides: 5. CDR3 nucleotides: TGTGCCAGCTCACCACCGGGAGGGACAGGGGTCAATGAGCAGTTCTTC. Protein: CASSPPGGTGVNEQFF.

The V and J genes are TRBV4-3 and TRBJ1-2; D is unresolved. The CDR3 totals 17 residues. CDR1 and CDR2 from the germline V gene are LGHNA and YSLEER. V lost 1 base, J lost 2 bases, and 17 bases lay in between. CDR3 sequence: CASSQVYPRLPNYGYTF. The CDR3 DNA follows: TGCGCCAGCAGCCAAGTCTACCCTCGATTACCCAACTATGGCTACACCTTC.

Concerning this clone: Within the sample, other DNA sequences also encode this same CDR3. The rearrangement links TRBV19 to TRBJ1-2, with D perhaps matching TRBD1 (5 bases). Germline V gene data show CDR1 as LNHDA and CDR2 as SQIVND (reference sequence). Trimming shortened V by 2 bases and J by 7 bases, and 8 bases separated the two germline ends. This CDR3 comprises 12 residues. Here the CDR3 reads CASSIRGGGYTF. The CDR3 coding sequence is TGTGCCAGTAGTATACGGGGGGGTGGCTACACCTTC.

This rearrangement joins TRBV2 to TRBJ2-2; TRBD2 matches 8 bases. The CDR3 spans 15 residues. Germline trimming cut 4 bases from V and 8 bases from J; bases unmatched to any gene: 9. Germline V gene lookup returns CDR1 SNHLY and CDR2 FYNNEI. The CDR3: CASSGGLARRGELFF. CDR3 bases: TGTGCCAGCAGTGGTGGACTAGCTCGAAGGGGGGAGCTGTTTTTT.

The V gene is TRBV10-1, the J gene TRBJ2-2, with D perhaps being TRBD1 or TRBD2 (6 bases each). There are 16 residues in the CDR3. Trimming took 3 bases from V and 5 from J, leaving 16 bases between them. Germline CDR1 and CDR2: WNHNN and SYGVQD (reference sequence). The CDR3 DNA reads as TGCGCCAGCAGTGACAACCGGGGGCGCGGGACCGGGGAGCTGTTTTTT. Translation gives CASSDNRGRGTGELFF.

This rearrangement joins TRBV19 to TRBJ1-1; tentatively, D is TRBD1 (6 bases). CDR3 length: 16 amino acids. V shed 3 bases and J shed 2 bases, with 16 bases lying between them. Germline values: CDR1 LNHDA, CDR2 SQIVND (reference sequence). CDR3 amino acids: CASSIPGAPTNTEAFF. CDR3 in DNA: TGTGCCAGTAGTATCCCGGGGGCGCCAACTAACACTGAAGCTTTCTTT.

The chain links TRBV9 to TRBJ2-1; 8 nucleotides agree with TRBD2. CDR3 size: 15 residues. Germline CDR1 is SGDLS and CDR2 is YYNGEE. Trimming removed 4 bases from V and 7 bases from J; junction bases left unmatched: 10. CDR3 protein: CASSPSGSGWNEQFF. In DNA form, the CDR3 reads TGTGCCAGCAGCCCCAGCGGGAGTGGATGGAATGAGCAGTTCTTC. Looking up the rest from reference TRBV9 and TRBJ2-1 gives the full variable domain: DSGVTQTPKHLITATGQRVTLRCSPRSGDLSVYWYQQSLDQGLQFLIQYYNGEERAKGNILERFSAQQFPDLHSELNLSSLELGDSALYFCASSPSGSGWNEQFFGPGTRLTVL.

The chain employs TRBV7-9 and TRBJ1-1, with D maybe TRBD1 (5 bases). In germline, CDR1 is SEHNR, CDR2 FQNEAQ (reference sequence). The V and J ends lost 3 bases and 7 bases respectively, with 12 bases between them. The CDR3 is made up of 13 amino acids. The CDR3 protein is CASSFGWTLEAFF. DNA of the CDR3: TGTGCCAGCAGCTTCGGGTGGACACTTGAAGCTTTCTTT.

The chain combines TRBV4-1 with TRBJ1-1, with D hard to call. V was pared by 4 bases and J by 10 bases, with 16 bases between. Looked up from germline, CDR1 is MGHRA and CDR2 is YSYEKL. CDR3 length equals 13 residues. DNA of the CDR3: TGCGCCAGCAGCCCTCGTGGGGTCACGGGAGCTTTCTTT. Amino acid sequence: CASSPRGVTGAFF.

The table lists this clone with a few counts. The genes are TRBV2 and TRBJ2-7; 7 bases map to TRBD2. The germline V gene encodes CDR1 SNHLY and CDR2 FYNNEI. The CDR3 covers 15 residues. The J segment lost 0 bases and the V segment lost 7 bases, leaving 9 bases of the junction unmatched. The DNA for the CDR3 is TGTGCCAGCACTACCCCAACTAGCGCCTCCTACGAGCAGTACTTC. This gives the protein CASTTPTSASYEQYF.

This sequence joins TRBV4-3 and TRBJ2-7; 7 bases line up with TRBD1. The trim removed 0 bases at V and 0 bases at J, leaving 2 bases unmatched. This CDR3 comprises 15 residues. The germline gives CDR1 LGHNA, CDR2 YSLEER. The CDR3 nucleotides are TGCGCCAGCAGCCAAGATCCAGGGGGCTCCTACGAGCAGTACTTC. This encodes CASSQDPGGSYEQYF.

A single count supports this clone. The J gene is TRBJ2-5, the V gene TRBV4-2; D unresolved. Germline values: CDR1 LGHNA, CDR2 YNFKEQ. Trimming left V 1 base short and J 5 bases short, with 11 bases between. CDR3 length: 14 residues. The CDR3 coding sequence is TGTGCCAGCAGCCAAGGGTTCGAGGATGAGACCCAGTACTTC. Translation: CASSQGFEDETQYF.

This clone has a single count. The V call is TRBV7-9, the J call TRBJ2-4, with D possibly matching TRBD1 (5 bases). The CDR3 sequence is 13 residues long. Trimming removed 6 bases from V and 9 bases from J, with 15 bases in between. Germline loops: CDR1 SEHNR, CDR2 FQNEAQ (reference sequence). The CDR3 nucleotides read TGTGCCAGCAGTTCTACGGACATGGTCATTCAGTACTTC. Protein product: CASSSTDMVIQYF.

This clone was seen more than once but under ten times. This chain uses TRBV30 with TRBJ2-1; 7 bases are a match to TRBD1. CDR3 length equals 14 residues. Losses at the gene ends were 4 bases for V and 2 bases for J; bases not matched to a gene: 5. In germline, CDR1 is GTSNPN, CDR2 SVGIG (reference sequence). CDR3 sequence reads: CAWTGDSPYNEQFF. Here the CDR3 DNA reads TGTGCCTGGACAGGGGACAGTCCCTACAATGAGCAGTTCTTC.

The chain joins TRBV5-1 to TRBJ2-7; D possibly matches TRBD1 or TRBD2 (5 bases each). Trimming removed 3 bases at V and 6 bases at J, with 13 bases between. Germline V gene sequence: CDR1 SGHRS, CDR2 YFSETQ. The CDR3 has 13 amino acids. DNA of the CDR3: TGCGCCAGCAGCTACGACCGAGGGGCCGAGCAGTACTTC. Translation: CASSYDRGAEQYF.

V usage is TRBV5-6 and J usage is TRBJ2-1; possible D gene TRBD1, 6 bases. CDR3 length: 16 amino acids. Germline CDR1 reads SGHDT; CDR2 reads YYEEEE. Trimming took 0 bases from V and 4 from J, leaving 14 bases between them. CDR3 in amino acids: CASSLEVLQGYNEQFF. The CDR3 region has the DNA TGTGCCAGCAGCTTGGAAGTATTACAGGGTTACAATGAGCAGTTCTTC.

The chain combines TRBV5-1 with TRBJ2-3, with D unresolved. CDR1 is SGHRS and CDR2 is YFSETQ in the germline V gene. The CDR3 consists of 14 residues. The V gene lost 3 bases and the J gene lost 2 bases, with 10 bases spanning the gap. In DNA form, the CDR3 reads TGCGCCAGCAGCTACCCCGGACCCACAGATACGCAGTATTTT. It encodes CASSYPGPTDTQYF.

The chain couples TRBV11-2 to TRBJ2-3; no definite D call. The V gene lost 5 bases and the J gene lost 0 bases, with 9 bases spanning the gap. There are 14 residues in the CDR3. CDR1 is SGHAT, CDR2 FQNNGV, per germline. DNA for the CDR3: TGTGCCAGCAGCCTACGGCTTAGCACAGATACGCAGTATTTT. It is translated as CASSLRLSTDTQYF.

The V and J genes are TRBV6-5 and TRBJ1-6; D gene unclear. CDR1 MNHEY and CDR2 SVGAGI come from the germline V gene. The CDR3 is made up of 12 amino acids. V was cut by 6 bases and J by 4 bases, with 4 bases left in between. The chain's CDR3 is CASRLYNSPLHF. Here the CDR3 DNA reads TGTGCCAGCAGACTATATAATTCACCCCTCCACTTT.

The chain carries TRBV10-3 and TRBJ2-3; 14 bases are a match to TRBD2. CDR1 and CDR2 (germline): ENHRY, SYGVKD. Losses at the gene ends were 2 bases for V and 4 bases for J; bases not matched to a gene: 8. The CDR3 totals 18 residues. The CDR3 nucleotides are TGTGCCATCAGTGAGCCCTGTCCGGGACTAGCGGGAGCAGATACGCAGTATTTT. Amino acid sequence: CAISEPCPGLAGADTQYF.

The chain combines TRBV6-6 with TRBJ2-7, with D hard to call. Germline V gene sequence: CDR1 MNHNY, CDR2 SVGAGI (reference sequence). The CDR3 covers 14 residues. V was trimmed by 0 bases and J by 2 bases, leaving 8 bases between them. CDR3 coding DNA: TGTGCCAGCAGTTACTCCCTGGCGCCCTACGAGCAGTACTTC. This codes for CASSYSLAPYEQYF.

J is TRBJ1-1 and V is TRBV12-3 or TRBV12-4, with D uncertain. The length of the CDR3 is 13 residues. The V gene lost 3 bases and the J gene lost 5 bases, with 10 bases spanning the gap. The CDR3 sequence is CASSFLGSTEAFF. The CDR3 DNA follows: TGTGCCAGCAGTTTTTTGGGTAGTACTGAAGCTTTCTTT.

This clone occurred a few times. The chain is built from TRBV27 and TRBJ2-2; 8 bases map to TRBD2. Germline CDR1 is MNHEY and CDR2 is SMNVEV (reference sequence). Trimming took 6 bases from V and 7 from J; bases not matched to a gene: 7. This CDR3 region has 14 residues. CDR3 DNA sequence: TGTGCCAGCAGGCGGGCGGGGGGCCACGGGGAGCTGTTTTTT. This gives the protein CASRRAGGHGELFF.

The chain joins TRBV10-3 to TRBJ1-1; 8 bases align to TRBD1. V was pared by 2 bases and J by 3 bases, with 2 bases of the junction left unmatched. CDR1 and CDR2 from the germline V gene are ENHRY and SYGVKD. The CDR3 contains 14 residues. CDR3 protein: CAISEMGQDTEAFF. The CDR3 bases are TGTGCCATCAGTGAGATGGGACAGGACACTGAAGCTTTCTTT.

This clone was seen a handful of times. The sample holds other DNA sequences that translate to the same CDR3. The genes are TRBV4-1 and TRBJ1-6; no clear D gene. The CDR3 loop spans 13 amino acids. In germline, CDR1 is MGHRA, CDR2 YSYEKL. V lost 1 base and J lost 7, with 5 bases in between. The CDR3 here is CASSQVPNSPLHF. Here the CDR3 DNA reads TGCGCCAGCAGCCAAGTCCCGAATTCACCCCTCCACTTT.